The next 24 T cell receptor beta chains were all read from a single sample in a study of OX40 agonist ivuxolimab in advanced cancers. The protocol was immunoSEQ multiplex PCR, while the TCRdb copy is restricted to in-frame clones and leaves out a portion. Counted here are 15,000 to 20,000 clones, roughly 84% occurring once; the ten biggest clones make up around 15%. The specimen comprised CD4+ or CD8+ T cells sorted from blood, sampled in a trial of the OX40 agonist ivuxolimab. The receptors shown here come from an adult with an advanced solid tumor such as melanoma, head and neck, liver or kidney cancer.

The rearrangement joins TRBV30 to TRBJ2-1; 8 bases are a match to TRBD1. V gave up 2 bases and J gave up 0 bases; unmatched junction bases: 0. Germline V CDR1 and CDR2: GTSNPN, SVGIG (reference sequence). This CDR3 contains 14 residues. The DNA for the CDR3 is TGTGCCTGGAGTACAGGGGGCTCCTACAATGAGCAGTTCTTC. Protein product: CAWSTGGSYNEQFF.

This clone has a single count. The chain is built from TRBV2 and TRBJ2-4; D is perhaps TRBD1 (5 bases). V was trimmed by 5 bases and J by 0 bases, leaving 11 bases between them. The CDR3 extends over 15 amino acids. Germline CDR1 and CDR2: SNHLY and FYNNEI. The CDR3 spells CASSPTVIAKNIQYF. The DNA of the CDR3 is TGTGCCAGCAGTCCGACAGTCATAGCCAAAAACATTCAGTACTTC. Full variable domain (missing parts from reference TRBV2 and TRBJ2-4): EPEVTQTPSHQVTQMGQEVILRCVPISNHLYFYWYRQILGQKVEFLVSFYNNEISEKSEIFDDQFSVERPDGSNFTLKIRSTKLEDSAMYFCASSPTVIAKNIQYFGAGTRLSVL.

The chain has TRBV15 and TRBJ2-1; 8 bases are shared with TRBD1. The ends lost 0 bases at V and 5 bases at J; junction bases unmatched: 3. In germline, CDR1 is LNHNV, CDR2 YYDKDF (reference sequence). The CDR3 has 15 amino acids. The CDR3 loop is CATSRDRRGHNEQFF. CDR3 sequence (DNA): TGTGCCACCAGCAGAGATCGCAGGGGGCACAATGAGCAGTTCTTC.

V usage is TRBV10-3 and J usage is TRBJ2-3; D gene ambiguous. This CDR3 region has 12 residues. The V and J ends lost 11 bases and 5 bases respectively, with 14 bases between them. Germline CDR1 and CDR2: ENHRY and SYGVKD. CDR3 sequence reads: CAHGLGIDTQYF. The CDR3 region has the DNA TGTGCCCACGGGCTGGGGATAGATACGCAGTATTTT.

The V call is TRBV21-1, the J call TRBJ1-1. TRBV21-1 is classified as a pseudogene. The CDR3 loop spans 14 amino acids. In DNA, the CDR3 is TGTGCCAGCAGCAAAGTTGGGGGTGACACTGAAGCTTTCTTT. Residues: CASSKVGGDTEAFF.

The rearrangement uses TRBV9 and TRBJ2-1; D is unresolved. CDR3 length: 12 residues. V was trimmed by 3 bases and J by 14 bases, leaving 15 bases between them. Germline assignment: CDR1 SGDLS and CDR2 YYNGEE. The CDR3 sequence is CASSAPAGTKFF. Written as DNA, the CDR3 is TGTGCCAGCAGCGCCCCGGCAGGTACAAAGTTCTTC.

The J gene is TRBJ1-2, the V gene TRBV7-9; D is ambiguous. There are 15 residues in the CDR3. Germline CDR1 reads SEHNR; CDR2 reads FQNEAQ (reference sequence). V was clipped by 1 base and J by 2 bases, with 11 bases between them. The CDR3 spells CASSLEEAGNYGYTF. The CDR3 nucleotides are TGTGCCAGCAGCTTAGAGGAGGCAGGCAACTATGGCTACACCTTC.

The J gene is TRBJ2-1, the V gene TRBV19, with D perhaps matching TRBD2 (6 bases). The length of the CDR3 is 16 residues. Trimming stripped 3 bases from V and 0 bases from J, with 12 bases between. In germline, CDR1 is LNHDA, CDR2 SQIVND (reference sequence). The CDR3 spells CASSIQSGRSYNEQFF. The CDR3 nucleotides are TGTGCCAGTAGTATCCAAAGCGGGCGCTCCTACAATGAGCAGTTCTTC.

The CDR3 DNA reads TGTGCCAGCAGCCAGGTTTTAACGGGAAACACCATATATTTT. It is translated as CASSQVLTGNTIYF. The chain has TRBV2 and TRBJ1-3; D is unresolved. The ends were cut back, 6 bases at V and 4 bases at J, with 13 bases in the middle. The CDR3 has 14 amino acids. The germline CDR1 and CDR2 sequences are SNHLY and FYNNEI.

This clone has just one count. This chain uses TRBV27 with TRBJ2-7; the D gene is possibly TRBD2 (6 bases). Germline values: CDR1 MNHEY, CDR2 SMNVEV (reference sequence). The V gene lost 6 bases and the J gene lost 3 bases, with 12 bases spanning the gap. The CDR3 loop spans 13 amino acids. The CDR3 is CASRRSGVYEQYF. CDR3 coding DNA: TGTGCCAGCAGGCGCTCGGGGGTCTACGAGCAGTACTTC.

This chain connects TRBV9 to TRBJ1-6; 9 bases agree with TRBD1. Germline-derived CDR1 and CDR2 are SGDLS and YYNGEE. Trimming removed 0 bases from V and 8 bases from J; junction bases left unmatched: 9. The CDR3 runs to 17 residues. CDR3 sequence: CASSVGTQRTGDSPLHF. The CDR3, as DNA: TGTGCCAGCAGCGTAGGGACGCAAAGGACAGGGGATTCACCCCTCCACTTT.

The V call is TRBV30, the J call TRBJ1-1; D is ambiguous. The germline gives CDR1 GTSNPN, CDR2 SVGIG (reference sequence). Trimming took 1 base from V and 0 from J, leaving 12 bases between them. The CDR3 runs to 15 residues. The CDR3 loop reads CAWSAPERVNTEAFF. CDR3 coding DNA: TGTGCCTGGAGTGCCCCGGAGAGGGTGAACACTGAAGCTTTCTTT. Looking up the rest from reference TRBV30 and TRBJ1-1 gives the full variable domain: SQTIHQWPATLVQPVGSPLSLECTVEGTSNPNLYWYRQAAGRGLQLLFYSVGIGQISSEVPQNLSASRPQDRQFILSSKKLLLSDSGFYLCAWSAPERVNTEAFFGQGTRLTVV.

The rearrangement uses TRBV4-2 and TRBJ1-1, with D perhaps matching TRBD1 (5 bases). The germline V and J ends were trimmed by 0 bases and 2 bases, with 25 bases remaining between them. The germline V gene encodes CDR1 LGHNA and CDR2 YNFKEQ. This CDR3 contains 20 residues. The CDR3 is CASSQDPPIMGGSYNTEAFF. The CDR3 nucleotides are TGTGCCAGCAGCCAAGATCCCCCGATAATGGGGGGGTCGTATAACACTGAAGCTTTCTTT.

The genes are TRBV7-9 and TRBJ2-5, with D possibly being TRBD1 (7 bases). The CDR3 spans 14 residues. Per the germline V gene, CDR1 is SEHNR and CDR2 is FQNEAQ (reference sequence). V gave up 3 bases and J gave up 2 bases, with 10 bases separating them. This chain's CDR3 is CASSFPGGQETQYF. DNA of the CDR3: TGTGCCAGCAGCTTCCCAGGGGGGCAAGAGACCCAGTACTTC.

Regarding this clone: One junction end does not reproduce the germline sequence, and a read error may be involved. This chain connects TRBV7-2 to TRBJ2-3, with 10 bases identical to TRBD1. Germline assignment: CDR1 SGHTA and CDR2 FQGNSA. This CDR3 is built from 12 residues. The CDR3 DNA follows: TGTGCCAGCAGCTCGGGACAGGGGTCCGTTCTTTTT. It translates to CASSSGQGSVLF.

The chain employs TRBV5-8 and TRBJ2-7, with no clear D. The V gene lost 2 bases and the J gene lost 4 bases, with 7 bases spanning the gap. This CDR3 has 12 residues. CDR1 and CDR2 (germline): SGHTS, YDEGEE. CDR3 in amino acids: CASSLDLYEQYF. In nucleotides, the CDR3 is TGTGCCAGCAGCTTAGACCTATACGAGCAGTACTTC.

The V call is TRBV9, the J call TRBJ2-7; perhaps TRBD2 as D (5 bases). Trimming left V 4 bases short and J 0 bases short, with 17 bases between. Germline CDR1 reads SGDLS; CDR2 reads YYNGEE. The CDR3 contains 16 residues. The CDR3 loop is CASSPSPGYGSYEQYF. In DNA, the CDR3 is TGTGCCAGCAGCCCATCCCCGGGATACGGCTCCTACGAGCAGTACTTC.

The gene calls are TRBV30 and TRBJ1-1; tentatively, D is TRBD1 (5 bases). CDR3 length: 13 amino acids. Germline CDR1 and CDR2: GTSNPN and SVGIG (reference sequence). The V end was cut by 0 bases, the J end by 6 bases, with 11 bases between. Written as DNA, the CDR3 is TGTGCCTGGAGTGTACAGGTGATAGCTGAAGCTTTCTTT. Translated: CAWSVQVIAEAFF.

The V and J genes are TRBV13 and TRBJ2-1; D possibly corresponds to TRBD2 (6 bases). V was shortened by 3 bases and J by 5 bases, with 14 bases between the two germline ends. The germline V gene encodes CDR1 PRHDT and CDR2 FYEKMQ (reference sequence). There are 15 residues in the CDR3. This chain's CDR3 is CASSFRTWRDNEQFF. In nucleotides, the CDR3 is TGTGCCAGCAGCTTCAGGACGTGGAGGGACAATGAGCAGTTCTTC.

The CDR3 coding sequence is TGTGCCAGCAATTTTCAAAAAACCGGGACAACTACGCAGTATTTT. This encodes CASNFQKTGTTTQYF. This chain joins TRBV7-9 and TRBJ2-3; a possible D gene is TRBD1 (6 bases). V dropped 7 bases and J dropped 8 bases, with 22 bases sitting between them. Germline CDR1 and CDR2: SEHNR and FQNEAQ (reference sequence). The CDR3 is 15 amino acids.

The V and J genes are TRBV6-5 and TRBJ2-5, with D possibly being TRBD1 or TRBD2 (5 bases each). Trimming took 0 bases from V and 9 from J, leaving 17 bases between them. The germline gives CDR1 MNHEY, CDR2 SVGAGI. The CDR3 is made up of 15 amino acids. The CDR3 DNA reads as TGTGCCAGCAGTTACTCCAGGGACGACTCCCATCCCCAGTACTTC. This translates into CASSYSRDDSHPQYF.

The chain employs TRBV5-1 and TRBJ2-3; D tentatively fits TRBD1 or TRBD2 (5 bases each). This CDR3 has 12 amino acids. V gave up 7 bases and J gave up 4 bases, with 10 bases separating them. Germline V gene sequence: CDR1 SGHRS, CDR2 YFSETQ. CDR3 amino acids: CASGPGPDTQYF. CDR3 nucleotides: TGCGCCAGCGGCCCGGGGCCAGATACGCAGTATTTT.

The chain has TRBV6-5 and TRBJ2-1; weak D call: TRBD2 (6 bases). Germline V gene data show CDR1 as MNHEY and CDR2 as SVGAGI. The CDR3 is 13 amino acids. The germline V and J ends were trimmed by 6 bases and 10 bases, with 16 bases remaining between them. The CDR3 nucleotides are TGTGCCAGCAGACCGGACCCGCGGGGAGAGCAGTTCTTC. The encoded protein is CASRPDPRGEQFF.

This chain uses TRBV28 with TRBJ1-5; no definite D call. CDR3 length: 11 residues. Trimming stripped 5 bases from V and 9 bases from J, with 8 bases between. Germline V lookup: CDR1 MDHEN, CDR2 SYDVKM. The CDR3 nucleotides read TGTGCCAGCAGTCCCGGCGGGCCCCAGCATTTT. The encoded protein is CASSPGGPQHF.